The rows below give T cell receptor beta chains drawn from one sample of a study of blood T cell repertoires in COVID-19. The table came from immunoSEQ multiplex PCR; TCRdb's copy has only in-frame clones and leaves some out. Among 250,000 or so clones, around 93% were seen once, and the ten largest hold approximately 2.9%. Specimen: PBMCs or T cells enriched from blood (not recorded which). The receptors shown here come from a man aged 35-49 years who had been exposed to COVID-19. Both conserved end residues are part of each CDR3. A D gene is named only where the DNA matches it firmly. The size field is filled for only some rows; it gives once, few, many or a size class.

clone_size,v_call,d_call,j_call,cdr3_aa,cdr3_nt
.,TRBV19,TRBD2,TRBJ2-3,CASKRGGIGTDTQYF,TGTGCCAGTAAACGGGGGGGGATCGGCACAGATACGCAGTATTTT
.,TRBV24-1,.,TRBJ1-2,CATSDSVQVWGYTF,TGTGCCACCAGTGATTCGGTCCAGGTTTGGGGCTACACCTTC
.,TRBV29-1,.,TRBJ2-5,CSVNSGETQYF,TGCAGCGTAAACAGTGGGGAGACCCAGTACTTC
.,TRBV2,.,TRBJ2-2,CASTKDYTGELFF,TGTGCCAGCACCAAGGACTACACCGGGGAGCTGTTTTTT
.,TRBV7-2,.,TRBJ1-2,CASSMLTANGYTF,TGTGCCAGCAGCATGTTGACAGCGAATGGCTACACCTTC
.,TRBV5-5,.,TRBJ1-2,CASSLRGAGHYGYTF,TGTGCCAGCAGCTTGCGGGGGGCAGGGCACTATGGCTACACCTTC
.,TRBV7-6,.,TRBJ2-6,CASSLAQTVSGANVLTF,TGTGCCAGCAGCTTAGCTCAAACTGTTTCTGGGGCCAACGTCCTGACTTTC
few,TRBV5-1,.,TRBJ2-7,CASSLARGLTYEQYF,TGCGCCAGCAGCTTGGCGAGGGGACTTACCTACGAGCAGTACTTC
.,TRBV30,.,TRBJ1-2,CAWSINPGLTGGGYTF,TGTGCCTGGAGTATTAACCCGGGACTCACCGGCGGCGGCTACACCTTC
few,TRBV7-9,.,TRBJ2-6,CASSSSLSGANVLTF,TGTGCCAGCAGCTCCTCCCTCTCTGGGGCCAACGTCCTGACTTTC
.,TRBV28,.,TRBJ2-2,CASSPSGDTGELFF,TGTGCCAGCAGCCCCAGCGGTGACACCGGGGAGCTGTTTTTT
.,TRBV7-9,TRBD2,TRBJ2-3,CASSLARGAGGPGDTQYF,TGTGCCAGCAGCTTAGCTAGGGGGGCGGGAGGGCCTGGAGATACGCAGTATTTT
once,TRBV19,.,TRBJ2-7,CASSIGFQATNYEQYF,TGTGCCAGTAGTATAGGTTTTCAGGCAACCAACTACGAGCAGTACTTC
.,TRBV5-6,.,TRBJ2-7,CASSFTTRQSDEQYF,TGTGCCAGCAGCTTTACGACTCGGCAATCGGACGAGCAGTACTTC
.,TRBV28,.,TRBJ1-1,CASSPGIFEAFF,TGTGCCAGCAGCCCAGGGATCTTTGAAGCTTTCTTT
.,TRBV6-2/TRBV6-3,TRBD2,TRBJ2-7,CASSYSLAGTTYEQYF,TGTGCCAGCAGTTACTCACTAGCGGGAACGACCTACGAGCAGTACTTC
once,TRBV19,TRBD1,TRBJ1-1,CASRPSDRGLYTEAFF,TGTGCCAGTAGGCCCTCGGACAGGGGACTTTACACTGAAGCTTTCTTT
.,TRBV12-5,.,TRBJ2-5,CASGPVGTGETQYF,TGTGCTAGTGGCCCGGTAGGGACTGGAGAGACCCAGTACTTC
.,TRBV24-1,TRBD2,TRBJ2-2,CATRRLAGANTGELFF,TGTGCCACCAGGAGACTAGCGGGAGCGAACACCGGGGAGCTGTTTTTT
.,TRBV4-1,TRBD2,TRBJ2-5,CASSLGLAGGEETQYF,TGCGCCAGCAGCCTCGGACTAGCGGGAGGGGAGGAGACCCAGTACTTC
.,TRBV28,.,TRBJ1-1,CASSSLGEAPEAFF,TGTGCCAGCAGCTCCCTCGGAGAGGCCCCAGAAGCTTTCTTT
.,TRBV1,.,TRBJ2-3,CTSSQRTSGTSTDTQYF,TGCACCAGCAGCCAACGGACTAGCGGGACTAGCACAGATACGCAGTATTTT
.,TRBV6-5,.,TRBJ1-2,CASSYSRRDYGYTF,TGTGCCAGCAGTTACTCTCGCAGGGACTATGGCTACACCTTC
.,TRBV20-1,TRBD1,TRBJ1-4,CSASPGTGGEKLFF,TGCAGTGCTAGTCCCGGGACAGGAGGTGAAAAACTGTTTTTT
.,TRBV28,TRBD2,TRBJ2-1,CASSFGGRGNEQFF,TGTGCCAGCAGTTTCGGGGGGAGAGGGAATGAGCAGTTCTTC
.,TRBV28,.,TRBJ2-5,CASSERGETQYF,TGTGCCAGCAGCGAGAGAGGGGAGACCCAGTACTTC
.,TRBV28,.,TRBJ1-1,CASSFDREEIITEAFF,TGTGCCAGCAGTTTTGATCGGGAGGAGATTATAACTGAAGCTTTCTTT
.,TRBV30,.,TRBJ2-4,CAWSVGRDIQYF,TGTGCCTGGAGTGTTGGTCGGGACATTCAGTACTTC
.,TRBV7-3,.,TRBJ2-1,CASSLQFKGPRENNEQFF,TGTGCCAGCAGCTTACAATTTAAGGGACCCCGGGAGAACAATGAGCAGTTCTTC
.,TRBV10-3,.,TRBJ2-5,CAIAGRNQESETQYF,TGTGCCATCGCTGGTAGGAATCAGGAATCAGAGACCCAGTACTTC
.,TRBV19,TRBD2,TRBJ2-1,CASSIGLASGRVYEQFF,TGTGCCAGTAGTATAGGTCTAGCGAGCGGGAGGGTTTATGAGCAGTTCTTC
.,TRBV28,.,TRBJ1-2,CASSVDRLYGYTF,TGTGCCAGCAGTGTAGACAGGCTCTATGGCTACACCTTC
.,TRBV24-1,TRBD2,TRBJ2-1,CATSDSRTSGNNEQFF,TGTGCCACCAGTGATTCCCGGACTAGCGGGAACAATGAGCAGTTCTTC
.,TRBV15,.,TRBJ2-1,CATSIRGPNNEQFF,TGTGCCACCAGCATTCGCGGTCCCAACAATGAGCAGTTCTTC
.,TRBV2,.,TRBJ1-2,CASKESDGYTF,TGTGCCAGCAAGGAGTCGGATGGCTACACCTTC